This TCR beta chain was profiled in a study of blood T cell repertoires in COVID-19 (dated by TCRdb to 2020 to 2022). For the study in its entirety: The collaborator samples originated in the United States, Italy and Spain and spanned the acute and convalescent phases of COVID-19. HLA class I and class II types, where available, came from metadata supplied by the sample provider rather than from assay-based typing. The prospective study material was composed of cDNA or gDNA derived from T cells, B-cell-depleted T cells, or PBMCs. Samples were obtained from the ongoing ImmuneRACE study (first 160 participants) and from over a thousand subjects provided by 6 global collaborators. The repertoires were made available in a free public database intended to serve as a resource for research on the immune response to SARS-CoV-2. The sample metadata nearly always contained a de-identified subject ID, COVID-19 status, age in years and sex. Subjects who had been exposed to COVID-19, were actively infected with it, or had recovered from it provided the deeply sampled blood TCRbeta repertoires that made up the dataset.

As encoded in the germline V gene, CDR1 is SGHRS while CDR2 is YFSETQ. After removal of 5 bases from V and 2 bases from J, the junction retains 3 bases not matched to a gene. The CDR3 sequence holds 14 residues, the cysteine and phenylalanine included. The DNA shown is the 42-base CDR3, in frame from base 1. Each collaborating institution followed its own protocols to collect whole blood in K2EDTA tubes. Collaborator samples were shipped for TCRbeta analysis as frozen whole blood, isolated PBMCs, or DNA extracted from either sample type. Results the study describes overall, beyond this receptor: The amount of clinical and demographic metadata varied by source and participant and was provided uncurated.

TCRbeta CDR3 regions were amplified from genomic DNA using the immunoSEQ Assay, a bias-controlled multiplex PCR. On the study's bioinformatics: Within the assay, amplification of reference gene primers was used to estimate how many nucleated cells each sample contained. To quantify the absolute abundance of each unique TCRbeta CDR3 rearrangement, sequence reads were collapsed and filtered. For each sample, productive Simpson clonality was calculated as the square root of Simpson's diversity index across productive rearrangements. TCRdb took over this immuneACCESS table, retaining in-frame rearrangements with V and J assigned. Such tables are incomplete; in checked studies, under half of the missing clones stem from an unresolved V gene, and the remainder is unexplained. V and J calls plus clone size are reproduced from that table; the DNA served to infer D and trimming. The sample data list 84,000 or so clones, and over 70% of these were observed just once. The top ten hold 9.5% to 10% of the sample.

Of note for this clone: The target of this receptor is not known. Nothing much larger sits one base from this clone, and base qualities are not available. The same CDR3 arises from other DNA sequences in this sample as well.

Sequencing was done on a sample of peripheral blood. The rearrangement combines TRBV5-1 with TRBJ2-7, and TRBD1 matches 11 of the central bases. The sequence was collected from a human donor in a cohort sampled during active COVID-19. The CDR3 sequence is CASSVGQGAYEQYF. The sequence in DNA is TGCGCCAGCAGTGTGGGACAGGGGGCCTACGAGCAGTACTTC.